One and the same sample provided the 32 T cell receptor beta chains below, sequenced in a study of blood T cells in healthy people across ages. Then a second PCR, running about 7 to 11 cycles, was carried out with a sample-barcoded 5' primer and a J-beta primer mix. In TCRdb, the 5' RACE reads were re-called with MiXCR into one record per CDR3 protein. The sample shows about 900,000 distinct CDR3 sequences, about 48% of them seen only once. The source material was blood. The receptors shown here come from a man aged 30 to 45 in good health.

There are a few counts of this clonotype. The J gene is TRBJ1-1, the V gene TRBV7-2, with a weak D call TRBD1 (5 bases). The germline V and J ends were trimmed by 1 base and 4 bases, with 13 bases remaining between them. The CDR3 is 15 residues long. The germline V gene encodes CDR1 SGHTA and CDR2 FQGNSA. CDR3 in DNA: TGTGCCAGCAGCTTAGATGGGGGAACGGGCACTGAAGCTTTCTTT. This encodes CASSLDGGTGTEAFF.

The chain is built from TRBV10-3 and TRBJ2-1; D is undetermined. The CDR3 runs 16 residues. Germline lookup yields CDR1 ENHRY and CDR2 SYGVKD. Trimming removed 2 bases at V and 0 bases at J, with 11 bases between. The CDR3 bases are TGTGCCATCAGTGAGGACACTGCGAGCTCCTACAATGAGCAGTTCTTC. Residues: CAISEDTASSYNEQFF.

This chain links TRBV28 with TRBJ1-1; tentatively, D is TRBD1 (5 bases). This CDR3 region has 15 residues. V was pared by 5 bases and J by 0 bases, with 13 bases between. Germline V gene lookup returns CDR1 MDHEN and CDR2 SYDVKM. The CDR3 loop is CASSLGTSMNTEAFF. The CDR3 DNA is TGTGCCAGCAGTCTGGGGACCTCCATGAACACTGAAGCTTTCTTT.

Turning to this clonotype: Its ends do not fully match the called genes, so a read error is possible. The chain is built from TRBV6-2 or TRBV6-3 and TRBJ2-1, with D perhaps given as TRBD1 or TRBD2 (6 bases each). The germline CDR1 and CDR2 sequences are MNHEY and SVGEGT. The CDR3 has 14 residues. Written as DNA, the CDR3 is TGCGCCAGCAGTCTCGGGGGCTCCAACAATGAGCAGTTCTTC. As protein: CASSLGGSNNEQFF.

The rearrangement uses TRBV7-9 and TRBJ2-7; the match to TRBD1 covers 7 bases. After removal of 4 bases from V and 2 bases from J, the junction contained 8 bases not matched to a gene. CDR1 and CDR2 (germline): SEHNR, FQNEAQ (reference sequence). The CDR3 consists of 15 residues. The CDR3 region has the DNA TGTGCCAGCAGCTCCTCATTGACAGGGACCTACGAGCAGTACTTC. Its translation: CASSSSLTGTYEQYF.

The chain recombines TRBV12-3 or TRBV12-4 with TRBJ2-5; D assignment may be TRBD1 or TRBD2 (5 bases each). The better agreement between TRBJ2-7 and the DNA end casts doubt on the J call. The length of the CDR3 is 13 residues. CDR3 sequence (DNA): TGTGCCAGCAGAGGGGACGGCTACTACGAGCAGTACTTC. It specifies CASRGDGYYEQYF.

This clonotype has a handful of counts. The chain is built from TRBV4-2 and TRBJ2-1, with D perhaps matching TRBD1 (5 bases). The CDR3 totals 17 residues. The germline V gene has CDR1 LGHNA and CDR2 YNFKEQ. Trimming took 0 bases from V and 0 from J, leaving 12 bases between them. The CDR3 DNA is TGTGCCAGCAGCCAAGATCCGGCAGGGTACTCCTACAATGAGCAGTTCTTC. Its translation is CASSQDPAGYSYNEQFF.

The table lists this clonotype with a few counts. The chain uses TRBV5-1 and TRBJ2-7; 8 bases are shared with TRBD2. This CDR3 contains 15 residues. V was pared by 3 bases and J by 3 bases, with 8 bases of the junction left unmatched. Germline V gene lookup returns CDR1 SGHRS and CDR2 YFSETQ. CDR3 loop: CASSSGGGHYYEQYF. The DNA of the CDR3 is TGCGCCAGCAGCTCGGGAGGGGGACACTACTACGAGCAGTACTTC.

This clonotype was seen a handful of times. J is TRBJ1-2 and V is TRBV4-2; D ambiguous. In germline, CDR1 is LGHNA, CDR2 YNFKEQ. This CDR3 has 15 amino acids. Deletions cut 1 base from V and 2 bases from J, with 11 bases between. The CDR3 DNA reads as TGTGCCAGCAGCCAAGTGGGATTTGGCAACTATGGCTACACCTTC. Protein sequence: CASSQVGFGNYGYTF.

This clonotype was picked up a small number of times. V and J are TRBV6-2 or TRBV6-3 and TRBJ2-7; tentatively, D is TRBD1 (6 bases). This CDR3 has 15 amino acids. Trimming took off 6 bases at V and 2 bases at J, with 17 bases between the two ends. CDR1 is MNHEY, CDR2 SVGEGT, per germline. In nucleotides, the CDR3 is TGTGCCAGCAGACCGACAGGTTCCGTCCCCTACGAGCAGTACTTC. Its protein product is CASRPTGSVPYEQYF.

The chain combines TRBV7-9 with TRBJ1-1; 8 bases fit TRBD1. Per germline, CDR1 SEHNR and CDR2 FQNEAQ (reference sequence). This CDR3 is 17 amino acids long. After removal of 0 bases from V and 1 base from J, the junction contained 7 bases not matched to a gene. CDR3 in amino acids: CASSLAAGGDANTEAFF. DNA for the CDR3: TGTGCCAGCAGCTTAGCGGCAGGGGGCGATGCGAACACTGAAGCTTTCTTT.

The chain joins TRBV12-3 or TRBV12-4 to TRBJ2-1, with a weak D call TRBD2 (7 bases). The CDR3 loop spans 10 amino acids. The V end was cut by 5 bases, the J end by 15 bases, with 11 bases between. The CDR3 coding sequence is TGTGCCAGCAGTCGGGGGGCGGCGTTCTTC. This codes for CASSRGAAFF.

CDR3 protein: CAWSVRGAADTQYF. As DNA, the CDR3 is TGTGCCTGGAGTGTACGGGGGGCCGCAGATACGCAGTATTTT. The rearrangement links TRBV30 to TRBJ2-3, with D maybe TRBD2 (7 bases). Trimming shortened V by 0 bases and J by 4 bases, and 11 bases separated the two germline ends. Germline V gene sequence: CDR1 GTSNPN, CDR2 SVGIG (reference sequence). This CDR3 has 14 amino acids.

This clonotype came up a few times. The chain has TRBV7-2 and TRBJ2-7; TRBD1 matches at 8 bases. This CDR3 is built from 14 residues. The V gene's germline CDR1 is SGHTA and CDR2 FQGNSA. Trimming at V came to 9 bases and at J to 0 bases, leaving 7 bases not matched to a gene. The CDR3 here is CASTRTGYSYEQYF. CDR3 DNA sequence: TGTGCCAGTACGAGGACAGGGTACTCCTACGAGCAGTACTTC.

This chain connects TRBV20-1 to TRBJ1-1, with TRBD1 matching 7 bases. The CDR3 is made up of 14 amino acids. V was pared by 6 bases and J by 4 bases, with 11 bases of the junction left unmatched. CDR1 and CDR2 (germline): DFQATT, SNEGSKA (reference sequence). The DNA of the CDR3 is TGCAGTGCCCCGAGGACAGGCCCCAGCACTGAAGCTTTCTTT. This sequence encodes CSAPRTGPSTEAFF.

V usage is TRBV6-5 and J usage is TRBJ2-1, with TRBD2 matching 11 bases. Germline CDR1 and CDR2: MNHEY and SVGAGI. V dropped 0 bases and J dropped 8; count of bases not matched to a gene: 12. The CDR3 has 18 amino acids. The DNA for the CDR3 is TGTGCCAGCAGTTACTCCAATAGACTAGCGGGGACTGCCCATGAGCAGTTCTTC. Amino acid sequence: CASSYSNRLAGTAHEQFF.

This clonotype appeared a single time. One junction end disagrees with the germline gene, perhaps due to a read error. The rearrangement joins TRBV28 to TRBJ2-7; D uncertain. The DNA end favors TRBJ2-5, so the J call may be wrong. The CDR3 runs to 13 residues. The germline CDR1 and CDR2 sequences are MDHEN and SYDVKM. The CDR3 DNA reads as TGTACCAGCAGAACCCTCCCGGTGGAGACCCAGTACTTC. Encoded protein: CTSRTLPVETQYF.

The V and J genes are TRBV2 and TRBJ1-2; D is possibly TRBD1 (5 bases). V lost 1 base to trimming and J lost 6 bases, with 9 bases between them. CDR3 length equals 13 residues. Germline V CDR1 and CDR2: SNHLY, FYNNEI. CDR3 in DNA: TGTGCCAGCAGTGAAGGTGCAGGGAATGGCTACACCTTC. It is translated as CASSEGAGNGYTF.

J is TRBJ2-1 and V is TRBV5-5; TRBD1 matches at 8 bases. The CDR3 is made up of 16 amino acids. The V gene's germline CDR1 is SGHKS and CDR2 YYEKEE (reference sequence). V lost 4 bases to trimming and J lost 0 bases; unmatched junction nucleotides: 6. The CDR3 sequence is CASSGTGPSSYNEQFF. The CDR3 DNA reads TGTGCCAGCAGCGGGACAGGCCCCAGCTCCTACAATGAGCAGTTCTTC.

The chain uses TRBV20-1 and TRBJ2-1; TRBD2 agrees at 8 bases. Germline V CDR1 and CDR2: DFQATT, SNEGSKA (reference sequence). V lost 3 bases and J lost 3; bases outside the gene matches: 4. The CDR3 has 14 residues. The chain's CDR3 is CSARGGTSYNEQFF. The CDR3 DNA reads TGCAGTGCTAGGGGCGGGACTAGCTACAATGAGCAGTTCTTC.

The chain has TRBV6-5 and TRBJ1-1; TRBD1 aligns across 7 bases. V lost 5 bases to trimming and J lost 3 bases; unmatched junction nucleotides: 6. Germline V CDR1 and CDR2: MNHEY, SVGAGI. The CDR3 runs to 14 residues. The CDR3 DNA sequence: TGTGCCAGCAGTGCCCGACAGGGACACACTGAAGCTTTCTTT. Its translation is CASSARQGHTEAFF.

The chain has TRBV28 and TRBJ2-6, with 10 bases aligning to TRBD1. The CDR3 spans 15 residues. V shed 6 bases, J shed 2 bases, and the junction held 1 base outside the gene matches. Germline CDR1 MDHEN, CDR2 SYDVKM. CDR3 residues: CASRGTGAGANVLTF. As DNA, the CDR3 is TGTGCCAGCAGGGGGACAGGGGCTGGGGCCAACGTCCTGACTTTC.

The chain is built from TRBV20-1 and TRBJ1-6; possible D gene TRBD1, 6 bases. Trimming pared 0 bases from V and 6 bases from J, leaving 12 bases between. The CDR3 sequence is 15 residues long. From germline, CDR1 is DFQATT and CDR2 SNEGSKA (reference sequence). The CDR3 spells CSARDSQGTNSPLHF. In DNA, the CDR3 is TGCAGTGCTAGAGATTCACAGGGAACTAATTCACCCCTCCACTTT.

The J gene is TRBJ2-7, the V gene TRBV20-1, with D tentatively TRBD1 (6 bases). Trimming pared 3 bases from V and 1 base from J, leaving 13 bases between. This CDR3 is 14 amino acids long. Germline V lookup: CDR1 DFQATT, CDR2 SNEGSKA (reference sequence). CDR3 in amino acids: CSARSGAGSYEQYF. The DNA for the CDR3 is TGCAGTGCTAGGTCAGGGGCGGGTTCCTACGAGCAGTACTTC.

The chain has TRBV5-5 and TRBJ1-6, with D maybe TRBD1 (6 bases). CDR1 SGHKS and CDR2 YYEKEE come from the germline V gene (reference sequence). Trimming left V 4 bases short and J 9 bases short, with 14 bases between. This CDR3 has 14 amino acids. CDR3 loop: CASSQTGLGSPLHF. The CDR3 nucleotides read TGTGCCAGCAGCCAAACAGGGCTGGGTTCACCCCTCCACTTT. The full variable domain, its missing parts supplied by reference TRBV5-5 and TRBJ1-6, is DAGVTQSPTHLIKTRGQQVTLRCSPISGHKSVSWYQQVLGQGPQFIFQYYEKEERGRGNFPDRFSARQFPNYSSELNVNALLLGDSALYLCASSQTGLGSPLHFGNGTRLTVT.

A note on this clonotype: Its ends do not fully match the called genes, so a read error is possible. The chain combines TRBV6-6 with TRBJ1-2; perhaps TRBD1 as D (5 bases). CDR3 length: 14 amino acids. The germline gives CDR1 MNHNY, CDR2 SVGAGI (reference sequence). This chain's CDR3 is CTSRDGAEGYGYTF. In DNA form, the CDR3 reads TGTACCAGCAGGGACGGAGCCGAGGGCTATGGCTACACCTTC.

This rearrangement joins TRBV7-8 to TRBJ2-1, with 9 bases lining up with TRBD2. This CDR3 has 17 residues. Germline V gene lookup returns CDR1 SGHVS and CDR2 FQNEAQ. V gave up 1 base and J gave up 7 bases; unmatched junction bases: 11. The CDR3 region has the DNA TGTGCCAGCAGCTTAGTGCGACCGCGGGGGGGCCAGAATGAGCAGTTCTTC. Amino acid sequence: CASSLVRPRGGQNEQFF.

This clonotype was observed a few times. The V gene is TRBV4-2, the J gene TRBJ2-7; D unresolved. V gave up 0 bases and J gave up 4 bases, with 13 bases separating them. Germline V lookup: CDR1 LGHNA, CDR2 YNFKEQ. This CDR3 has 15 amino acids. The CDR3 coding sequence is TGTGCCAGCAGCCAAGAAGGGCTGGGCCCATACGAGCAGTACTTC. Translating it yields CASSQEGLGPYEQYF.

V is TRBV20-1 and J is TRBJ2-7, with 9 bases fitting TRBD2. The CDR3 is 13 residues long. Unmatched junction bases numbered 6, after V lost 6 bases and J lost 3 bases. The germline V gene encodes CDR1 DFQATT and CDR2 SNEGSKA (reference sequence). The CDR3 region is CSADRGGDYEQYF. The CDR3 region has the DNA TGCAGTGCCGATCGCGGGGGGGACTACGAGCAGTACTTC.

The table lists this clonotype with many counts. The CDR3 DNA is TGTGCCAGCAGCCTCGGGTGGGGCTACAATGAGCAGTTCTTC. Translated: CASSLGWGYNEQFF. V is TRBV7-2 and J is TRBJ2-1; no reliable D call. Trimming removed 5 bases at V and 3 bases at J, with 11 bases between. Germline V gene lookup returns CDR1 SGHTA and CDR2 FQGNSA. The CDR3 length is 14 residues.

This chain links TRBV7-2 with TRBJ2-7; D uncertain. Trimming removed 1 base at V and 7 bases at J, with 20 bases between. The V gene's germline CDR1 is SGHTA and CDR2 FQGNSA. The CDR3 spans 16 residues. CDR3 loop: CASSLVLQRSCNEQYF. The CDR3 DNA reads TGTGCCAGCAGCTTAGTTTTACAGAGATCCTGCAATGAGCAGTACTTC.

The chain combines TRBV21-1 with TRBJ2-3; no DNA check was done on the table's D call, TRBD1. TRBV21-1 is a documented pseudogene. This CDR3 comprises 15 residues. DNA of the CDR3: TGTGCCAGCAGCAAACGACAGTTCGGCACAGATACGCAGTATTTT. Amino acids: CASSKRQFGTDTQYF.